This T cell receptor (beta chain) was recorded in a study of blood T cell repertoires in COVID-19. The wider study: The analysed material was cDNA or gDNA that came from T cells, B-cell-depleted T cells, or PBMCs.

Enrollment of patients from Seattle took place during active infection, with longitudinal follow-up. Germline trimming cut 4 bases from V and 7 bases from J; bases unmatched to any gene: 7. Germline V gene data show CDR1 as PRHDT and CDR2 as FYEKMQ (reference sequence). The CDR3 runs to 13 residues. Study processing details: Using reference gene primer amplification, nucleated cell counts were estimated. Only in-frame clones appear in the TCRdb table, and some are missing; sequencing was by immunoSEQ multiplex PCR. The DNA was the basis for D and trimming; V, J and clone size are from that table. The repertoire consists of roughly 330,000 clones, with roughly 87% occurring once and the leading ten covering around 9.9%.

This rearrangement joins TRBV13 to TRBJ2-7; TRBD1 matches 7 bases. The sample consisted of peripheral blood. This TCR derives from a man in his thirties or forties with COVID-19, enrolled during active disease. CDR3 loop: CASSSQGGVEQYF. Written as DNA, the CDR3 is TGTGCCAGCAGCTCCCAAGGGGGCGTAGAGCAGTACTTC. The complete variable domain, with remaining parts taken from reference TRBV13 and TRBJ2-7, reads AAGVIQSPRHLIKEKRETATLKCYPIPRHDTVYWYQQGPGQDPQFLISFYEKMQSDKGSIPDRFSAQQFSDYHSELNMSSLELGDSALYFCASSSQGGVEQYFGPGTRLTVT.